Sequencing of this T cell receptor (beta chain) was carried out in a study of cytomegalovirus exposure and HLA in healthy donors. A word on this clone: Its antigen remains unknown.

CDR1 and CDR2 (germline): SGHAT, FQNNGV. V was clipped by 5 bases and J by 0 bases, with 20 bases between them. The CDR3 is 19 amino acids. Whole-study results and caveats: Reports indicated that the classifier achieved high specificity and sensitivity in diagnosing cytomegalovirus status. TCR beta chains numbering more than 150 were designated cytomegalovirus-associated.

Method: immunoSEQ multiplex PCR; TCRdb's copy keeps in-frame clones and lacks some. The sample shows roughly 100,000 clones, approximately 94% of them seen only once. This TCR was sampled from a woman between 18 and 29 years old in good health and CMV-seronegative. The chain employs TRBV11-2 and TRBJ2-6; maybe TRBD1 (6 bases). The sequenced sample was PBMCs. The CDR3 region is CASSPVWTDTSSGANVLTF. DNA of the CDR3: TGTGCCAGCAGCCCGGTGTGGACAGACACAAGCTCTGGGGCCAACGTCCTGACTTTC.